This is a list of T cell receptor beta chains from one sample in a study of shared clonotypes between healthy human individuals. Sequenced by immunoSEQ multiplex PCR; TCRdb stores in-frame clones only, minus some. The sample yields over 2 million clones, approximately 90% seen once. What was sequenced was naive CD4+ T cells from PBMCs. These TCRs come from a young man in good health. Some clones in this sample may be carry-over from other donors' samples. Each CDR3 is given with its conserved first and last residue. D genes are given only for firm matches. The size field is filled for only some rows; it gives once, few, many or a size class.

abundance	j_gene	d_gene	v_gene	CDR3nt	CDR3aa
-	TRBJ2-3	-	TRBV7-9	TGTGCCAGCAGCTTAGCCCTTGGGGATACGCAGTATTTT	CASSLALGDTQYF
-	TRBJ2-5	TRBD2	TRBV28	TGTGCCAGCAGGACTAGCGGGAGGAAAGAGACCCAGTACTTC	CASRTSGRKETQYF
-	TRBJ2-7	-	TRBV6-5	TGTGCCAGCAGTGGCCAGCCCTTAACCGGCCTTGCCTTC	CASSGQPLTGLAF
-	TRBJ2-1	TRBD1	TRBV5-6	TGTGCCAGCAGCTTGAGGGACAGGGTTTTCAATGAGCAGTTCTTC	CASSLRDRVFNEQFF
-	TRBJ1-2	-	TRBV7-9	TGTGCCAGCAGCGCCGGGTTGGATGGCTACACCTTC	CASSAGLDGYTF
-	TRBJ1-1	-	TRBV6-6	TGTGCCAGCAGTTATAATGGGAACACTGAAGCTTTCTTT	CASSYNGNTEAFF
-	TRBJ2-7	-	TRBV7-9	TGTGCCAGCAGCCCGCCCGGGGTGCGGGAAACCGGCGAGCAGTACTTC	CASSPPGVRETGEQYF
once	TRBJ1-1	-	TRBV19	TGTGCCAGTAGTATCGGTCACTTGAACACTGAAGCTTTCTTT	CASSIGHLNTEAFF
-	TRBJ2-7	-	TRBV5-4	TGTGCCAGCAGCTTGAGAGGGGGTGCCTACGAGCAGTACTTC	CASSLRGGAYEQYF
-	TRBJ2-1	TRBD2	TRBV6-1	TGTGCCAGCAGTGAATTTTCAGGGACTAGCTCCTACAATGAGCAGTTCTTC	CASSEFSGTSSYNEQFF
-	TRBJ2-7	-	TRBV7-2	TGTGCCAGCAGCTTAATCAGTGCGGGACATAACTCCTACGAGCAGTACTTC	CASSLISAGHNSYEQYF
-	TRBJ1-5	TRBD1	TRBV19	TGTGCCAGTAATCTACAGGGGGCGAGTCAGCCCCAGCATTTT	CASNLQGASQPQHF
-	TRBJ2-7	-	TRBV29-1	TGCAGCGTTGTAGGCAGGGACTACGAGCAGTACTTC	CSVVGRDYEQYF
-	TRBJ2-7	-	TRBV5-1	TGCGCCAGCAGCTTGGCCAGGGGAGCCTACGAGCAGTACTTC	CASSLARGAYEQYF
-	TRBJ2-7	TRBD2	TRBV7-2	TGTGCCAGCAGCTTATCAGGGACTACCTACGAGCAGTACTTC	CASSLSGTTYEQYF
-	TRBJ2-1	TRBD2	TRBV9	TGTGCCAGCAGCTTACGCGGGACTAGCCTTTACAATGAGCAGTTCTTC	CASSLRGTSLYNEQFF
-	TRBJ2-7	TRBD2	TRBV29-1	TGCAGCGTTATTCTTAGCGGGAGGATCTCCTACGAGCAGTACTTC	CSVILSGRISYEQYF
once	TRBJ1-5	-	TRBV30	TGTGCCTGGAGTGTACCGGGGGAGGCTAGCAATCAGCCCCAGCATTTT	CAWSVPGEASNQPQHF
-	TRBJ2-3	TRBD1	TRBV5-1	TGCGCCAGCACCTCATCAGGGACAGGGTCTGACACAGATACGCAGTATTTT	CASTSSGTGSDTDTQYF
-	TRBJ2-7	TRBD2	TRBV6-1	TGTGCCAGCAGTGAAGAGGGCGGGAGGGGCTACGAGCAGTACTTC	CASSEEGGRGYEQYF
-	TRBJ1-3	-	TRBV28	TGTGCCAGCAGTTTAGTCCAACCTTTGTCGGACACCATATATTTT	CASSLVQPLSDTIYF
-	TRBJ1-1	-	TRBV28	TGTGCCAGCAGTTTAACTGTGGTTACTGAAGCTTTCTTT	CASSLTVVTEAFF
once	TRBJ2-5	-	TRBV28	TGTGCCAGCAGTTTTTCCCCTGGGAGGGGGCCCCAAGAGACCCAGTACTTC	CASSFSPGRGPQETQYF
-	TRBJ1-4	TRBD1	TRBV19	TGTGCCAGTAGTATGTCTGGGACAGGGTTTTACGGAAAACTGTTTTTT	CASSMSGTGFYGKLFF
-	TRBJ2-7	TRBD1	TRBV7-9	TGTGCCAGCAGCTCGACAGGGGGAGTCTATGAGCAGTACTTC	CASSSTGGVYEQYF
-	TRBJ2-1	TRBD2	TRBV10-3	TGTGCCATCAGTGCCCGGACTAGCGGGGGGCGTAGCTCCTACAATGAGCAGTTCTTC	CAISARTSGGRSSYNEQFF
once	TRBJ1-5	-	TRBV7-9	TGTGCCAGCAGTGGAGAGGCCAATCAGCCCCAGCATTTT	CASSGEANQPQHF
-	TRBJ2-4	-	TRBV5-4	TGTGCCAGCAGCTTGGACGGTAGGGGTACCAAAAACATTCAGTACTTC	CASSLDGRGTKNIQYF
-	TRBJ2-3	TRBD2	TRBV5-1	TGCGCCAGCAGCGAGCGACTAGCGGGCGGCTATACGCAGTATTTT	CASSERLAGGYTQYF
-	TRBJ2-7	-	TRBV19	TGTGCCAGTAGTAGATCCTCCTACGAGCAGTACTTC	CASSRSSYEQYF